One sample yielded the 10 T cell receptor beta chains listed below, sequenced in a study of lymphopenia after photon versus proton radiotherapy. Measured with immunoSEQ multiplex PCR; TCRdb has only the in-frame clones, and not every one. The sample shows some 70,000 clones, around 87% of them seen only once. Source: peripheral blood, taken from a patient treated with proton-based radiotherapy. These receptors originate from a man older than 75 with esophageal cancer.

The chain combines TRBV27 with TRBJ2-7; no clear D gene. Trimming left V 5 bases short and J 2 bases short, with 13 bases between. CDR3 length equals 14 residues. Germline loops: CDR1 MNHEY, CDR2 SMNVEV (reference sequence). CDR3 loop: CASSLYRGAYEQYF. CDR3 nucleotide sequence: TGTGCCAGCAGTCTGTACCGAGGTGCCTACGAGCAGTACTTC.

The chain has TRBV19 and TRBJ2-5; D is perhaps TRBD1 or TRBD2 (5 bases each). The CDR3 has 11 amino acids. V was cut by 9 bases and J by 5 bases, with 10 bases left in between. Per germline, CDR1 LNHDA and CDR2 SQIVND (reference sequence). In DNA, the CDR3 is TGTGCCAGCCGGTGGGGGGAGACCCAGTACTTC. This sequence encodes CASRWGETQYF.

J is TRBJ2-2 and V is TRBV14; D gene uncertain. V lost 5 bases and J 6 bases, leaving 10 bases between the germline ends. Germline V lookup: CDR1 SGHDN, CDR2 FVKESK. CDR3 length: 13 amino acids. Here the CDR3 reads CASSETLSGELFF. The CDR3 coding sequence is TGTGCCAGCAGCGAGACACTCTCCGGGGAGCTGTTTTTT.

This sequence joins TRBV5-5 and TRBJ2-5, with 7 nucleotides matching TRBD1. In germline, CDR1 is SGHKS, CDR2 YYEKEE (reference sequence). This CDR3 is 15 amino acids long. The V and J ends lost 2 bases and 5 bases, in that order; junction bases with no gene match: 9. Here the CDR3 reads CASSLPGQQGETQYF. The CDR3 region has the DNA TGTGCCAGCAGCTTACCGGGACAGCAAGGGGAGACCCAGTACTTC.

The chain couples TRBV6-6 to TRBJ2-3, with a weak D call TRBD2 (6 bases). Trimming took off 6 bases at V and 2 bases at J, with 9 bases between the two ends. The CDR3 runs 13 residues. The germline V gene has CDR1 MNHNY and CDR2 SVGAGI (reference sequence). In nucleotides, the CDR3 is TGTGCCAGCAGGGCGGGGCTCACAGATACGCAGTATTTT. Amino acid sequence: CASRAGLTDTQYF.

This clone was counted a single time. The rearrangement uses TRBV28 and TRBJ1-5; D not resolved. There are 15 residues in the CDR3. CDR1 and CDR2 from the germline V gene are MDHEN and SYDVKM. The ends were cut back, 0 bases at V and 2 bases at J, with 8 bases in the middle. The CDR3 sequence: CASSLWKLGNQPQHF. For the CDR3, the DNA is TGTGCCAGCAGTTTATGGAAGCTGGGCAATCAGCCCCAGCATTTT.

The chain is built from TRBV5-1 and TRBJ2-3, with 12 bases matching TRBD2. Germline V lookup: CDR1 SGHRS, CDR2 YFSETQ. Trimming cost V 4 bases and J 3 bases; bases outside gene matches: 6. The CDR3 runs 16 residues. CDR3 nucleotides: TGCGCCAGCAGCATCCAGACTAGCGGGAGTACAGATACGCAGTATTTT. This encodes CASSIQTSGSTDTQYF. Full variable domain (rest looked up from reference TRBV5-1 and TRBJ2-3): KAGVTQTPRYLIKTRGQQVTLSCSPISGHRSVSWYQQTPGQGLQFLFEYFSETQRNKGNFPGRFSGRQFSNSRSEMNVSTLELGDSALYLCASSIQTSGSTDTQYFGPGTRLTVL.

The V and J genes are TRBV6-6 and TRBJ1-3, with 9 bases fitting TRBD1. V was pared by 5 bases and J by 4 bases, with 6 bases of the junction left unmatched. Germline CDR1 is MNHNY and CDR2 is SVGAGI (reference sequence). This CDR3 comprises 15 residues. The CDR3 region has the DNA TGTGCCAGCAGTCCACAGGGGGCAAGGGGAAACACCATATATTTT. The encoded protein is CASSPQGARGNTIYF.

The chain joins TRBV18 to TRBJ1-6, with D tentatively TRBD1 (6 bases). Germline V gene data show CDR1 as KGHSH and CDR2 as LQKENI. The CDR3 extends over 16 amino acids. The V end was cut by 5 bases, the J end by 4 bases, with 15 bases between. The CDR3 loop reads CASSYRACCYNSPLHF. CDR3 DNA: TGTGCCAGCTCATACAGGGCTTGCTGTTATAATTCACCCCTCCACTTT.

This chain links TRBV5-5 with TRBJ1-3; tentatively, D is TRBD1 (5 bases). Germline assignment: CDR1 SGHKS and CDR2 YYEKEE (reference sequence). Trimming pared 0 bases from V and 4 bases from J, leaving 11 bases between. CDR3 length equals 15 residues. CDR3 in DNA: TGTGCCAGCAGCTTGGGTGGGGCATCGGGAAACACCATATATTTT. Translated: CASSLGGASGNTIYF.